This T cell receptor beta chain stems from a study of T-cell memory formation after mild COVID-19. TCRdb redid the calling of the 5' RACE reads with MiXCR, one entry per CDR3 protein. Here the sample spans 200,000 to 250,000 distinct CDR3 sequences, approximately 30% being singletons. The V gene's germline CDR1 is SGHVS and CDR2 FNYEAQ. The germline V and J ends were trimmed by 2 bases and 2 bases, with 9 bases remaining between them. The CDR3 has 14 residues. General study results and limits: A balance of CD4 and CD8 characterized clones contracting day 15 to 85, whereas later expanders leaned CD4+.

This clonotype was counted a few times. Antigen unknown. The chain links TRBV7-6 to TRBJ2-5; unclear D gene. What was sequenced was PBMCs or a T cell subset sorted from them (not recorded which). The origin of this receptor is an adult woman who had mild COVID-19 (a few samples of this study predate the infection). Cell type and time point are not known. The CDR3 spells CASSLPTPQETQYF. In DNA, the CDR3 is TGTGCCAGCAGCTTACCGACACCTCAAGAGACCCAGTACTTC.